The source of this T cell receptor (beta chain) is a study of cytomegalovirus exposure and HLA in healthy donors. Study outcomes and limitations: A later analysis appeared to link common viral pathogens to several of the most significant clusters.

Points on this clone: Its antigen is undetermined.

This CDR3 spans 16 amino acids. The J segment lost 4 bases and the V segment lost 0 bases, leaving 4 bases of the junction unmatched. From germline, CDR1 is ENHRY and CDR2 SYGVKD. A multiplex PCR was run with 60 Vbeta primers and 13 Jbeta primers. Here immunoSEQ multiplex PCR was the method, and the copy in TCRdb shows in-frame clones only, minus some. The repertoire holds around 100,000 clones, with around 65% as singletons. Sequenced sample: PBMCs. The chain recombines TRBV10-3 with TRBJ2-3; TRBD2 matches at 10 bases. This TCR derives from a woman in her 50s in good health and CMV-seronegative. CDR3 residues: CAISESIAGGADTQYF. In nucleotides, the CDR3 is TGTGCCATCAGTGAGTCTATAGCGGGAGGAGCAGATACGCAGTATTTT.